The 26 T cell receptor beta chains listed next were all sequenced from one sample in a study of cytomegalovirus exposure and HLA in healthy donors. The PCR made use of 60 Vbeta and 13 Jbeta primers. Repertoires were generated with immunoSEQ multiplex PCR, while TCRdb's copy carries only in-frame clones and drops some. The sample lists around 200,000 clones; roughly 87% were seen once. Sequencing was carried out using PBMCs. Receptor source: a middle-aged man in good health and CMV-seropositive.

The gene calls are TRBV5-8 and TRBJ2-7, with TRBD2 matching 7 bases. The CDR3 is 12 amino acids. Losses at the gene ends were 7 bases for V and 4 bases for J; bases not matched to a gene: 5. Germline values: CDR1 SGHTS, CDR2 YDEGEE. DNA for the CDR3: TGTGCCAGCGGCGGACTAGTTTACGAGCAGTACGTC. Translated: CASGGLVYEQYV.

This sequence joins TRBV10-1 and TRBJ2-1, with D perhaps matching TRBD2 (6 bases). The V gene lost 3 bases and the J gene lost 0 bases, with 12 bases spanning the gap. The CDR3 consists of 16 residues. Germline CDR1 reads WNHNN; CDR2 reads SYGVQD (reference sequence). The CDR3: CASSDHMRGSYNEQFF. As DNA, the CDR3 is TGCGCCAGCAGTGACCATATGCGGGGCTCCTACAATGAGCAGTTCTTC.

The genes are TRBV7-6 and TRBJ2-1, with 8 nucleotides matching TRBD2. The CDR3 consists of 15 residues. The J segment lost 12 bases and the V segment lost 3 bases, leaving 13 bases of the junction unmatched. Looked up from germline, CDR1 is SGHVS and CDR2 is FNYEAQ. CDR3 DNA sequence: TGTGCCAGCAGCTTCGGACTAGCACCCAAAGAGTGGCAGTTCTTC. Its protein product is CASSFGLAPKEWQFF.

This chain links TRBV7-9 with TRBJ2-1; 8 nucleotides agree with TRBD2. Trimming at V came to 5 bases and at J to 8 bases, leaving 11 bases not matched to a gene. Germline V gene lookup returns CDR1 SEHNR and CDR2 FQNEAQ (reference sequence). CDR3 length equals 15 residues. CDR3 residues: CASSLGTSGTDEQFF. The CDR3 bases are TGTGCCAGCAGCCTTGGTACTAGCGGTACGGATGAGCAGTTCTTC. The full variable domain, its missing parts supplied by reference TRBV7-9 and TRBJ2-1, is DTGVSQNPRHKITKRGQNVTFRCDPISEHNRLYWYRQTLGQGPEFLTYFQNEAQLEKSRLLSDRFSAERPKGSFSTLEIQRTEQGDSAMYLCASSLGTSGTDEQFFGPGTRLTVL.

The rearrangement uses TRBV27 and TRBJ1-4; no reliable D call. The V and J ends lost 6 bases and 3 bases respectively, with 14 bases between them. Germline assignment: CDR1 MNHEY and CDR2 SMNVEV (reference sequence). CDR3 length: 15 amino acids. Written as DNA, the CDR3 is TGTGCCAGCAGCCCCCCCGGGCGGGCTAATGAAAAACTGTTTTTT. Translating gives CASSPPGRANEKLFF. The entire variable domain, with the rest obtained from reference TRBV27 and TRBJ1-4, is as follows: EAQVTQNPRYLITVTGKKLTVTCSQNMNHEYMSWYRQDPGLGLRQIYYSMNVEVTDKGDVPEGYKVSRKEKRNFPLILESPSPNQTSLYFCASSPPGRANEKLFFGSGTQLSVL.

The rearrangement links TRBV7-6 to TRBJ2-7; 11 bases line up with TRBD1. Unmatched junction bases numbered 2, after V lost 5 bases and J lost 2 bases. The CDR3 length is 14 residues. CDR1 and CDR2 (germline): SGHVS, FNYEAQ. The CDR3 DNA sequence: TGTGCCAGCAGCCCGGGACAGGGGGCCTACGAGCAGTACTTC. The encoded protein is CASSPGQGAYEQYF.

CDR3 bases: TGTGCCAGCAGCTTAGACAGGGTGAACTATGGCTACACCTTC. This codes for CASSLDRVNYGYTF. V and J are TRBV7-9 and TRBJ1-2; a weak D match, TRBD1 (6 bases). Trimming left V 1 base short and J 2 bases short, with 8 bases between. The CDR3 spans 14 residues. Germline CDR1 and CDR2: SEHNR and FQNEAQ (reference sequence).

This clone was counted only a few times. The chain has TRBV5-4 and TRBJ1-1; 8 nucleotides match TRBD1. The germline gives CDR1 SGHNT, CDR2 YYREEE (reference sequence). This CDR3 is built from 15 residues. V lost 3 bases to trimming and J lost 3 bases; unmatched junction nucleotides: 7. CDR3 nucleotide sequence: TGTGCCAGCAGCTGGCCACAGGGGGGCCACACTGAAGCTTTCTTT. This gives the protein CASSWPQGGHTEAFF.

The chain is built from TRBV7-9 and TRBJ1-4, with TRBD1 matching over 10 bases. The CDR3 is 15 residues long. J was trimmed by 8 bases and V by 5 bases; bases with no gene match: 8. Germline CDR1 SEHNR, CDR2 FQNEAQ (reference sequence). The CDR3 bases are TGTGCCAGCAGCCCCTGGGGACAGGGGAAAGAAAAACTGTTTTTT. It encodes CASSPWGQGKEKLFF.

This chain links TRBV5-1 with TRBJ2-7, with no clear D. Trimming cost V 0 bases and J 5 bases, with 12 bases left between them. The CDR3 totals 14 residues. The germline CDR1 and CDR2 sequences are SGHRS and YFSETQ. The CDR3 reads CASSLDGVINEQYV. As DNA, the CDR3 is TGCGCCAGCAGCTTGGACGGAGTTATTAACGAGCAGTACGTC.

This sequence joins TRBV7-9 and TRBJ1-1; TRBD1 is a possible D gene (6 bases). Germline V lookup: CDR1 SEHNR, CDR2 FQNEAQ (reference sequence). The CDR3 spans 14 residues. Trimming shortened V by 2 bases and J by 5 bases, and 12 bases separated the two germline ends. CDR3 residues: CASSLTTGGTEAFF. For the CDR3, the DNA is TGTGCCAGCAGCTTAACGACAGGTGGGACTGAAGCTTTCTTT.

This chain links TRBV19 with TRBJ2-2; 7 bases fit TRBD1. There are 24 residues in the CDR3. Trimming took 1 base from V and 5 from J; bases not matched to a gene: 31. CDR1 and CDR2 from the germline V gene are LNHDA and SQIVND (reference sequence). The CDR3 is CASSIGSGSDHWGTARGRTGELFF. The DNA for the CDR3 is TGTGCCAGTAGTATAGGTTCTGGCTCCGACCACTGGGGGACAGCCAGGGGACGAACCGGGGAGCTGTTTTTT.

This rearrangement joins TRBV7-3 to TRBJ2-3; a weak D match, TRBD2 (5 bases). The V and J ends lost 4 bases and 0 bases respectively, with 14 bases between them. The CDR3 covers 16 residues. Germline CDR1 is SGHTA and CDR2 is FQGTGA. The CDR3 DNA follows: TGTGCCAGCAGCTCCCTAGCCGGTTCTAGCACAGATACGCAGTATTTT. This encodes CASSSLAGSSTDTQYF.

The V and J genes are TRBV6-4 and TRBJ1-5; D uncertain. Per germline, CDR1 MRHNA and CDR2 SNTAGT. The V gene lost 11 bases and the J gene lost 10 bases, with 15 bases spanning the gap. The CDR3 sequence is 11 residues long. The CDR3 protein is CASPGNRPQHF. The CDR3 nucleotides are TGTGCCTCGCCCGGGAATCGACCCCAGCATTTT.

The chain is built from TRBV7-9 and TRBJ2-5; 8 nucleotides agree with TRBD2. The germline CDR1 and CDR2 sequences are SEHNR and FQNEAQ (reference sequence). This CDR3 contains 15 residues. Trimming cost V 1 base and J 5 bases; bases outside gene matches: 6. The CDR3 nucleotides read TGTGCCAGCAGCTTAGATCCGGGAGGGATCGAGACCCAGTACTTC. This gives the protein CASSLDPGGIETQYF.

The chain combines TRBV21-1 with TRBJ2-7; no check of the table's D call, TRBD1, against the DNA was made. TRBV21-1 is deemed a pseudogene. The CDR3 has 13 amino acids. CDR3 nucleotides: TGTGCCAGCAGCCACCCCAGACATTACGAGCAGTACTTC. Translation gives CASSHPRHYEQYF.

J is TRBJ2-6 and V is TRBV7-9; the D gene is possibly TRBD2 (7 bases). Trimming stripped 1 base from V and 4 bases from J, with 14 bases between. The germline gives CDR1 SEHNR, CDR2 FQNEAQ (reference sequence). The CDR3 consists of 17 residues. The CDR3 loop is CASSLGFGGPGANVLTF. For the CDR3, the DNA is TGTGCCAGCAGCTTAGGTTTCGGGGGGCCAGGGGCCAACGTCCTGACTTTC.

The CDR3: CATSRTGGASGANVLTF. The CDR3 nucleotides are TGTGCCACCTCCCGGACAGGGGGCGCCTCTGGGGCCAACGTCCTGACTTTC. This chain joins TRBV7-2 and TRBJ2-6; TRBD1 matches at 11 bases. The germline gives CDR1 SGHTA, CDR2 FQGNSA. With V trimmed by 10 bases and J by 0 bases, 8 bases remained unmatched. CDR3 length: 17 amino acids.

The CDR3 sequence: CASSPTTGMNTEAFF. The CDR3 bases are TGTGCCAGCAGTCCAACTACAGGGATGAACACTGAAGCTTTCTTT. V usage is TRBV6-6 and J usage is TRBJ1-1; D might be TRBD1 (6 bases). Germline lookup yields CDR1 MNHNY and CDR2 SVGAGI (reference sequence). The CDR3 has 15 residues. V was trimmed by 5 bases and J by 0 bases, leaving 13 bases between them.

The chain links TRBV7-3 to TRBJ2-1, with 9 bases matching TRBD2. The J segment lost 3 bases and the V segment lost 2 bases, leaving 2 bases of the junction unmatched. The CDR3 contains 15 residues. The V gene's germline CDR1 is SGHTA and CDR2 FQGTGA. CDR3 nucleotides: TGTGCCAGCAGCTTAGCGGGGGGGGACTACAATGAGCAGTTCTTC. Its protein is CASSLAGGDYNEQFF. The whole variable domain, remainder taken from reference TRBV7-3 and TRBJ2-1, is GAGVSQTPSNKVTEKGKYVELRCDPISGHTALYWYRQSLGQGPEFLIYFQGTGAADDSGLPNDRFFAVRPEGSVSTLKIQRTERGDSAVYLCASSLAGGDYNEQFFGPGTRLTVL.

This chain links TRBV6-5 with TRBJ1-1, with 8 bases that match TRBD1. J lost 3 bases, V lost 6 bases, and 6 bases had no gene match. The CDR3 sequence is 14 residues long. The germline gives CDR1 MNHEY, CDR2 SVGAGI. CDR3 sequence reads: CASRFSGGYTEAFF. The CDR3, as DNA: TGTGCCAGCAGGTTTTCAGGGGGCTACACTGAAGCTTTCTTT.

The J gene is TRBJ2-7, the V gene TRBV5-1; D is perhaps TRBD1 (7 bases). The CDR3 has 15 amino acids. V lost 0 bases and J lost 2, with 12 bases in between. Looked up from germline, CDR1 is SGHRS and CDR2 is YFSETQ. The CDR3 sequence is CASSLGPGGTYEQYV. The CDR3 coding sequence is TGCGCCAGCAGCTTGGGTCCAGGGGGGACCTACGAGCAGTACGTC.

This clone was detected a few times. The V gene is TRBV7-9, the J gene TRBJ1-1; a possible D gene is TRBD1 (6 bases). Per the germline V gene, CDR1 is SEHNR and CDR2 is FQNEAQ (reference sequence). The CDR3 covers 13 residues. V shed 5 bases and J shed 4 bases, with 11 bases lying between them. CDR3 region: CASSRPGVTEAFF. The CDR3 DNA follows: TGTGCCAGCAGCCGCCCAGGGGTCACTGAAGCTTTCTTT.

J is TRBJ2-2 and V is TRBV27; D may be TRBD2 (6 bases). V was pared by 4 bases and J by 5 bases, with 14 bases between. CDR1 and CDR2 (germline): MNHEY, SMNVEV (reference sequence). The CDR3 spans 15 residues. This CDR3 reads CASSWVVRGTGELFF. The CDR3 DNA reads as TGTGCCAGCAGTTGGGTGGTGCGGGGAACCGGGGAGCTGTTTTTT.

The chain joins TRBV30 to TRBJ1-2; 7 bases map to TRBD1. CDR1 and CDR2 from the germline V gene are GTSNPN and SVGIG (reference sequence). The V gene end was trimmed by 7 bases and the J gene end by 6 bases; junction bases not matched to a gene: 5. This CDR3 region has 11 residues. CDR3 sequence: CALTGADGYTF. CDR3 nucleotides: TGTGCCTTAACAGGGGCGGATGGCTACACCTTC. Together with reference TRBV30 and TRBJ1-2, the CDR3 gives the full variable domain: SQTIHQWPATLVQPVGSPLSLECTVEGTSNPNLYWYRQAAGRGLQLLFYSVGIGQISSEVPQNLSASRPQDRQFILSSKKLLLSDSGFYLCALTGADGYTFGSGTRLTVV.

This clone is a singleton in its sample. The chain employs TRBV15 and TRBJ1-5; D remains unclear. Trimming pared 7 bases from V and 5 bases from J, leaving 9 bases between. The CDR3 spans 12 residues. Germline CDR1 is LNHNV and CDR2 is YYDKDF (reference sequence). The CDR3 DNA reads TGTGCCACCACGGACGGGGATCAGCCCCAGCATTTT. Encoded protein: CATTDGDQPQHF.